Listed below are T cell receptor beta chains from one sample, sequenced in a study of vaccination and CD4 T cells after COVID-19. TCRdb processed the PCR reads anew with MiXCR; each CDR3 protein has one entry. The table has roughly 16,000 distinct CDR3 sequences, about 40% seen once. Their target antigens are unknown. Sequenced sample: CD4+ T cells from blood, cultured in vitro. The receptors here all came from a human donor who had recovered from COVID-19. The CDR3 runs from the conserved cysteine through the conserved F or W. Each record gives: V gene, clone size, J gene, D gene, CDR3 DNA, CDR3 protein. The D gene is left open where the match is weak. Clone size is stated in some rows and not others, as once, few, many or a class when expanded.

v_gene: TRBV28
abundance: NA
j_gene: TRBJ2-1
d_gene: NA
CDR3nt: TGTGCCAGCAGTCTAGCCTCCTACAATGAGCAGTTCTTC
CDR3aa: CASSLASYNEQFF

v_gene: TRBV19
abundance: NA
j_gene: TRBJ2-6
d_gene: TRBD1
CDR3nt: TGTGCCAGTAGTCGGCCAGGGGGCTCTGGGGCCAACGTCCTGACTTTC
CDR3aa: CASSRPGGSGANVLTF

v_gene: TRBV6-1
abundance: NA
j_gene: TRBJ1-2
d_gene: NA
CDR3nt: TGTGCCAGCAGTAACCGACAGGGCTACACCTTC
CDR3aa: CASSNRQGYTF

v_gene: TRBV2
abundance: NA
j_gene: TRBJ2-3
d_gene: TRBD2
CDR3nt: TGTGCCAGCAGTCCCTCTGGACTAGCGGTCACAGATACGCAGTATTTT
CDR3aa: CASSPSGLAVTDTQYF

v_gene: TRBV6-2/TRBV6-3
abundance: NA
j_gene: TRBJ1-2
d_gene: NA
CDR3nt: TGTGCCAGCAGTTACTCGGTCGTGGACTATGGCTACACCTTC
CDR3aa: CASSYSVVDYGYTF

v_gene: TRBV10-3
abundance: NA
j_gene: TRBJ1-2
d_gene: NA
CDR3nt: TGTGCCATCAGTGAGTCCGGCTGGCTTTACACCTTC
CDR3aa: CAISESGWLYTF

v_gene: TRBV5-8
abundance: once
j_gene: TRBJ1-5
d_gene: NA
CDR3nt: TGTGCCAGCAGCTTGATTCAGCCCCAGCATTTT
CDR3aa: CASSLIQPQHF

v_gene: TRBV24-1
abundance: NA
j_gene: TRBJ2-7
d_gene: NA
CDR3nt: TGTGCCACCAGTGACCCCACATCATCAGGGCGCTTAAGGCAGTACTTC
CDR3aa: CATSDPTSSGRLRQYF

v_gene: TRBV10-3
abundance: few
j_gene: TRBJ2-7
d_gene: TRBD2
CDR3nt: TGTGCCATCAGTGAAGGGACTAGCGGGAGCTACGAGCAGTACTTC
CDR3aa: CAISEGTSGSYEQYF

v_gene: TRBV20-1
abundance: few
j_gene: TRBJ2-3
d_gene: NA
CDR3nt: TGCAGTGCTACCGGACTACCCTCCACCGGTACGCAGTATTTT
CDR3aa: CSATGLPSTGTQYF

v_gene: TRBV2
abundance: few
j_gene: TRBJ2-5
d_gene: NA
CDR3nt: TGTGCCAGCAGTGCGATCCGAGAGACCCAGTACTTC
CDR3aa: CASSAIRETQYF

v_gene: TRBV19
abundance: NA
j_gene: TRBJ2-2
d_gene: NA
CDR3nt: TGTGCCAGTAGTATCCTAGCGAACACCGGGGAGCTGTTTTTT
CDR3aa: CASSILANTGELFF

v_gene: TRBV28
abundance: NA
j_gene: TRBJ2-5
d_gene: NA
CDR3nt: TGTGCCAGCAGTTTTCTAGGTGGCTTCCCAGAGACCCAGTACTTC
CDR3aa: CASSFLGGFPETQYF

v_gene: TRBV7-2
abundance: few
j_gene: TRBJ2-2
d_gene: NA
CDR3nt: TGTGCCAGCAGCCCCAACCCGATCGGGACCGGGGAGCTGTTTTTT
CDR3aa: CASSPNPIGTGELFF

v_gene: TRBV6-1
abundance: few
j_gene: TRBJ1-6
d_gene: TRBD1
CDR3nt: TGTGCCAGCAGCTTCGGGGGACAGTTTCTCTCACCCCTCCACTTT
CDR3aa: CASSFGGQFLSPLHF

v_gene: TRBV7-9
abundance: NA
j_gene: TRBJ2-3
d_gene: TRBD2
CDR3nt: TGTGCCAGCAGCTACCCCTCGGGGGGGGGCACAGATACGCAGTATTTT
CDR3aa: CASSYPSGGGTDTQYF

v_gene: TRBV30
abundance: NA
j_gene: TRBJ1-1
d_gene: NA
CDR3nt: TGTGCCTGGAGCCCGGGACGGGGGAACACTGAAGCTTTCTTT
CDR3aa: CAWSPGRGNTEAFF

v_gene: TRBV2
abundance: few
j_gene: TRBJ2-5
d_gene: NA
CDR3nt: TGTGCCGGGAAGGATAGGTCAGGCCAAGAGACCCAGTACTTC
CDR3aa: CAGKDRSGQETQYF

v_gene: TRBV28
abundance: NA
j_gene: TRBJ1-2
d_gene: TRBD1
CDR3nt: TGTGCCAGCAGTTCCCCGACAGGGGGCAATGGCTACACCTTC
CDR3aa: CASSSPTGGNGYTF

v_gene: TRBV10-3
abundance: NA
j_gene: TRBJ2-7
d_gene: NA
CDR3nt: TGTGCCATCAGTGAGAGAGGAATAAGCTCCTACGAGCAGTACTTC
CDR3aa: CAISERGISSYEQYF

v_gene: TRBV5-1
abundance: NA
j_gene: TRBJ1-2
d_gene: TRBD1
CDR3nt: TGCGCCAGCAGCTTGGACGGGACAGGGGGCATCTATGGCTACACCTTC
CDR3aa: CASSLDGTGGIYGYTF

v_gene: TRBV29-1
abundance: NA
j_gene: TRBJ1-2
d_gene: NA
CDR3nt: TGCAGCGTTGAAAGGAGGGGCGGTGACTATGGCTACACCTTC
CDR3aa: CSVERRGGDYGYTF

v_gene: TRBV20-1
abundance: few
j_gene: TRBJ2-3
d_gene: NA
CDR3nt: TGCAGTGCTAGGCCAATTACAGATACGCAGTATTTT
CDR3aa: CSARPITDTQYF

v_gene: TRBV28
abundance: NA
j_gene: TRBJ1-2
d_gene: TRBD1
CDR3nt: TGTGCCAGCAGTCCTCCCCCGGGACAGGGGAGCTACACCTTC
CDR3aa: CASSPPPGQGSYTF

v_gene: TRBV28
abundance: few
j_gene: TRBJ2-2
d_gene: TRBD2
CDR3nt: TGTGCCAGCAGTTTATGGTCTCTAGCGGGAGGCCCCGGGGAGCTGTTTTTT
CDR3aa: CASSLWSLAGGPGELFF

v_gene: TRBV20-1
abundance: NA
j_gene: TRBJ2-5
d_gene: TRBD2
CDR3nt: TGCAGTGCTAGAGGCGGGACTAGCGGGGGACAAGAGACCCAGTACTTC
CDR3aa: CSARGGTSGGQETQYF

v_gene: TRBV20-1
abundance: NA
j_gene: TRBJ2-1
d_gene: TRBD2
CDR3nt: TGCAGTGCTAGAGATTGGGACTACCCTCTTTTCTTC
CDR3aa: CSARDWDYPLFF

v_gene: TRBV18
abundance: NA
j_gene: TRBJ2-3
d_gene: TRBD1
CDR3nt: TGTGCCAGCTCACCACGTGGACAGGGGATGGATACGCAGTATTTT
CDR3aa: CASSPRGQGMDTQYF

v_gene: TRBV6-2/TRBV6-3
abundance: NA
j_gene: TRBJ1-5
d_gene: NA
CDR3nt: TGTGCCAGCAGTTACCGGAAGGGCAATCAGCCCCAGCATTTT
CDR3aa: CASSYRKGNQPQHF

v_gene: TRBV7-2
abundance: NA
j_gene: TRBJ2-3
d_gene: TRBD2
CDR3nt: TGTGCCAGCAGCCTCAGCGGGAGGGTGTCCGATACGCAGTATTTT
CDR3aa: CASSLSGRVSDTQYF

v_gene: TRBV20-1
abundance: NA
j_gene: TRBJ2-1
d_gene: TRBD2
CDR3nt: TGCAGTGCTAGAGATGCTAGCGGGAGGGCTCTACCCTTCTTC
CDR3aa: CSARDASGRALPFF

v_gene: TRBV5-1
abundance: NA
j_gene: TRBJ2-5
d_gene: NA
CDR3nt: TGCGCCAGCAGCTTGGAGGGGGAAGAGACCCAGTACTTC
CDR3aa: CASSLEGEETQYF

v_gene: TRBV20-1
abundance: few
j_gene: TRBJ2-7
d_gene: TRBD2
CDR3nt: TGCAGTGCTAGAGGACAGGGAGGGCTAGCGGGAGACCTGGGCGAGCAGTACTTC
CDR3aa: CSARGQGGLAGDLGEQYF

v_gene: TRBV7-3
abundance: few
j_gene: TRBJ2-1
d_gene: TRBD2
CDR3nt: TGTGCCAGCAGCCCACGGGGCCTATGGGGGGGTGAGCAGTTCTTC
CDR3aa: CASSPRGLWGGEQFF

v_gene: TRBV28
abundance: NA
j_gene: TRBJ2-6
d_gene: NA
CDR3nt: TGTGCCAGCAACACCGGGGATACTGGGGCCAACGTCCTGACTTTC
CDR3aa: CASNTGDTGANVLTF

v_gene: TRBV9
abundance: NA
j_gene: TRBJ2-7
d_gene: TRBD1
CDR3nt: TGTGCCAGCAGCGTTAGGACAGGGTACTACGAGCAGTACTTC
CDR3aa: CASSVRTGYYEQYF

v_gene: TRBV20-1
abundance: few
j_gene: TRBJ1-3
d_gene: NA
CDR3nt: TGCAGTGCTAGTGAGGGACCGGGAACCATATATTTT
CDR3aa: CSASEGPGTIYF

v_gene: TRBV12-3/TRBV12-4
abundance: NA
j_gene: TRBJ2-7
d_gene: TRBD1
CDR3nt: TGTGCCAGCAGTTACAACCGGGACAGTTTCTACGAGCAGTACTTC
CDR3aa: CASSYNRDSFYEQYF

v_gene: TRBV6-5
abundance: large
j_gene: TRBJ1-1
d_gene: NA
CDR3nt: TGTGCCAGCAGTTCCGGTACCGCTGAAGCTTTCTTT
CDR3aa: CASSSGTAEAFF

v_gene: TRBV7-8
abundance: NA
j_gene: TRBJ1-1
d_gene: NA
CDR3nt: TGTGCCAGCAGCTTAGGGACAGCCAACACTGAAGCTTTCTTT
CDR3aa: CASSLGTANTEAFF

v_gene: TRBV2
abundance: NA
j_gene: TRBJ2-3
d_gene: NA
CDR3nt: TGTGCCAGCAGTCCGGGACTCAGCACAGATACGCAGTATTTT
CDR3aa: CASSPGLSTDTQYF

v_gene: TRBV20-1
abundance: NA
j_gene: TRBJ2-1
d_gene: NA
CDR3nt: TGCAGTGTAACGGGAGACGGCCGTAATGAGCAGTTCTTC
CDR3aa: CSVTGDGRNEQFF

v_gene: TRBV20-1
abundance: NA
j_gene: TRBJ2-1
d_gene: TRBD2
CDR3nt: TGCAGTGCTCAGAGGGCTAGCGGGACGATATACAATGAGCAGTTCTTC
CDR3aa: CSAQRASGTIYNEQFF

v_gene: TRBV19
abundance: NA
j_gene: TRBJ1-5
d_gene: NA
CDR3nt: TGTGCCAGTAGGGGAGAGCGACGGACGACATTCCATCAGCCCCAGCATTTT
CDR3aa: CASRGERRTTFHQPQHF

v_gene: TRBV2
abundance: NA
j_gene: TRBJ1-1
d_gene: NA
CDR3nt: TGTGCCAGCACTGTATGGGGGATCGACACTGAAGCTTTCTTT
CDR3aa: CASTVWGIDTEAFF

v_gene: TRBV10-1
abundance: NA
j_gene: TRBJ2-2
d_gene: NA
CDR3nt: TGCGCCAGCGCCAGCGGCTTAACCGGGGAGCTGTTTTTT
CDR3aa: CASASGLTGELFF

v_gene: TRBV5-1
abundance: few
j_gene: TRBJ2-2
d_gene: NA
CDR3nt: TGCGCCAGCAGCCGCCGGACAGTACAGTCCGGGGAGCTGTTTTTT
CDR3aa: CASSRRTVQSGELFF

v_gene: TRBV5-4
abundance: once
j_gene: TRBJ2-5
d_gene: NA
CDR3nt: TGTGCCAGCAGCTCTGGGGGGGACATACAAGAGACCCAGTACTTC
CDR3aa: CASSSGGDIQETQYF

v_gene: TRBV20-1
abundance: NA
j_gene: TRBJ2-3
d_gene: TRBD2
CDR3nt: TGCAGTGCTAGAGCTAGCGGGGGCACAGATACGCAGTATTTT
CDR3aa: CSARASGGTDTQYF

v_gene: TRBV7-3
abundance: NA
j_gene: TRBJ1-1
d_gene: NA
CDR3nt: TGTGCCAGCAGCTTACAAGTAGACACTGAAGCTTTCTTT
CDR3aa: CASSLQVDTEAFF

v_gene: TRBV4-3
abundance: NA
j_gene: TRBJ1-2
d_gene: TRBD1
CDR3nt: TGCGCCAGCAGCCAAGAAGGCAGGGGGCATGGCTACACCTTC
CDR3aa: CASSQEGRGHGYTF

v_gene: TRBV7-9
abundance: NA
j_gene: TRBJ2-3
d_gene: TRBD1
CDR3nt: TGTGCCAGCAGCTTAGAGACAGGGGGCATGACAGATACGCAGTATTTT
CDR3aa: CASSLETGGMTDTQYF

v_gene: TRBV6-1
abundance: NA
j_gene: TRBJ1-4
d_gene: NA
CDR3nt: TGTGCCAGCAGTGAAGCCTTCGGGACCCGTAATGAAAAACTGTTTTTT
CDR3aa: CASSEAFGTRNEKLFF